The 22 T cell receptor beta chains presented below share a single source sample, sequenced in a study of OX40 agonist ivuxolimab in advanced cancers. Clones were read by immunoSEQ multiplex PCR, and TCRdb kept only the in-frame ones, dropping some. The sample lists more than 70,000 clones, around 89% occurring once. The source was CD4+ or CD8+ T cells sorted from blood, collected in a trial of the OX40 agonist ivuxolimab. The source of these receptors is an adult with an advanced solid tumor such as melanoma, head and neck, liver or kidney cancer.

The V call is TRBV2, the J call TRBJ2-3, with 9 bases aligning to TRBD2. With 5 bases clipped from V and 2 bases from J, the junction kept 8 bases outside the gene matches. Germline assignment: CDR1 SNHLY and CDR2 FYNNEI. The CDR3 spans 16 residues. The CDR3 nucleotides read TGTGCCAGCAGTACCTACAGCGGGGGGCTCACAGATACGCAGTATTTT. Protein: CASSTYSGGLTDTQYF.

This clone has just a few counts. This chain uses TRBV7-9 with TRBJ2-5; D is possibly TRBD1 (6 bases). Germline CDR1 reads SEHNR; CDR2 reads FQNEAQ (reference sequence). V lost 2 bases, J lost 2 bases, and 9 bases lay in between. CDR3 size: 14 residues. The CDR3 bases are TGTGCCAGCAGCTTAAGGACAGCACAAGAGACCCAGTACTTC. It yields the protein CASSLRTAQETQYF.

V usage is TRBV10-3 and J usage is TRBJ1-2; 7 bases line up with TRBD1. The CDR3 runs to 13 residues. J lost 9 bases, V lost 2 bases, and 6 bases had no gene match. Germline-derived CDR1 and CDR2 are ENHRY and SYGVKD. The CDR3 protein is CAISEGRGDRYTF. CDR3 nucleotides: TGTGCCATCAGTGAGGGCAGGGGGGATCGCTACACCTTC.

CDR3 in DNA: TGTGCCAGCAGCCCGGCCTGGACTAGTGTGGTCAATGAGCAGTTCTTC. It codes for CASSPAWTSVVNEQFF. V and J are TRBV7-9 and TRBJ2-1; 7 nucleotides agree with TRBD2. The germline V gene has CDR1 SEHNR and CDR2 FQNEAQ (reference sequence). This CDR3 contains 16 residues. The ends lost 5 bases at V and 6 bases at J; junction bases unmatched: 13.

This chain uses TRBV30 with TRBJ2-3, with 11 bases identical to TRBD2. The germline CDR1 and CDR2 sequences are GTSNPN and SVGIG (reference sequence). There are 15 residues in the CDR3. Trimming at V came to 5 bases and at J to 5 bases, leaving 9 bases not matched to a gene. CDR3 loop: CAWGRVAGGKDTQYF. The DNA for the CDR3 is TGTGCCTGGGGTAGGGTAGCGGGAGGGAAAGATACGCAGTATTTT.

V gene TRBV6-6 combines with J gene TRBJ2-3; D remains ambiguous. The germline V gene encodes CDR1 MNHNY and CDR2 SVGAGI (reference sequence). CDR3 length equals 12 residues. With 0 bases removed from V and 7 bases from J, the gap between germline ends came to 5 bases. Here the CDR3 DNA reads TGTGCCAGCAGTTACTCGGGAAATACGCAGTATTTT. Protein product: CASSYSGNTQYF.

This clone was seen a handful of times. The chain couples TRBV18 to TRBJ1-1; D not resolved. Trimming removed 3 bases at V and 0 bases at J, with 8 bases between. The CDR3 contains 14 residues. Germline V gene lookup returns CDR1 KGHSH and CDR2 LQKENI. As DNA, the CDR3 is TGTGCCAGCTCACCCACGACGGTGAACACTGAAGCTTTCTTT. Translating it yields CASSPTTVNTEAFF.

The rearrangement links TRBV2 to TRBJ2-7; tentative D call: TRBD2 (5 bases). The ends were cut back, 7 bases at V and 0 bases at J, with 13 bases in the middle. CDR3 length equals 14 residues. Germline V gene data show CDR1 as SNHLY and CDR2 as FYNNEI. The CDR3 DNA follows: TGTGCCAGCAAAGCGGTCTATAGCTCCTACGAGCAGTACTTC. This codes for CASKAVYSSYEQYF.

The rearrangement links TRBV11-2 to TRBJ2-5; 8 positions agree with TRBD2. The junction had 4 bases not matched to a gene; V was cut back by 6 bases and J by 1 base. Germline-derived CDR1 and CDR2 are SGHAT and FQNNGV. This CDR3 has 14 residues. The CDR3 sequence is CASRPGGGQETQYF. The CDR3 coding sequence is TGTGCCAGCAGACCGGGGGGGGGCCAAGAGACCCAGTACTTC. Variable domain in full (rest from reference TRBV11-2 and TRBJ2-5): EAGVAQSPRYKIIEKRQSVAFWCNPISGHATLYWYQQILGQGPKLLIQFQNNGVVDDSQLPKDRFSAERLKGVDSTLKIQPAKLEDSAVYLCASRPGGGQETQYFGPGTRLLVL.

Written as DNA, the CDR3 is TGTGCCAGCTCACCAAGGCTGAGCACAGATACGCAGTATTTT. Translated, it gives CASSPRLSTDTQYF. The J gene is TRBJ2-3, the V gene TRBV18; D not resolved. The CDR3 spans 14 residues. The ends were cut back, 2 bases at V and 0 bases at J, with 6 bases in the middle. CDR1 KGHSH and CDR2 LQKENI come from the germline V gene.

The chain has TRBV7-2 and TRBJ1-1; the match to TRBD1 covers 7 bases. CDR1 SGHTA and CDR2 FQGNSA come from the germline V gene. The CDR3 length is 14 residues. V lost 6 bases to trimming and J lost 5 bases; unmatched junction nucleotides: 9. CDR3 in amino acids: CASSSPGGGTEAFF. CDR3 in DNA: TGTGCCAGCAGTTCTCCAGGGGGTGGAACTGAAGCTTTCTTT.

CDR3 bases: TGTGCCAGCAGCTGGGAGGGGGATACGCAGTATTTT. Translated, it gives CASSWEGDTQYF. The chain links TRBV9 to TRBJ2-3, with TRBD2 matching over 7 bases. CDR1 is SGDLS and CDR2 is YYNGEE in the germline V gene. Germline trimming cut 4 bases from V and 6 bases from J; bases unmatched to any gene: 2. The CDR3 has 12 residues.

This chain uses TRBV7-2 with TRBJ2-7, with TRBD1 identical over 10 bases. V lost 5 bases to trimming and J lost 3 bases; unmatched junction nucleotides: 1. This CDR3 is 13 amino acids long. Germline-derived CDR1 and CDR2 are SGHTA and FQGNSA. The CDR3 region has the DNA TGTGCCAGCAGCAGGGACAGGGGCTACGAGCAGTACTTC. It encodes CASSRDRGYEQYF.

V usage is TRBV5-1 and J usage is TRBJ1-6; 8 bases are a match to TRBD1. CDR1 and CDR2 from the germline V gene are SGHRS and YFSETQ. The CDR3 totals 15 residues. The V gene end was trimmed by 0 bases and the J gene end by 7 bases; junction bases not matched to a gene: 3. In nucleotides, the CDR3 is TGCGCCAGCAGCTTGGACAGGGGGGGGAATTCACCCCTCCACTTT. Translation: CASSLDRGGNSPLHF.

The rearrangement uses TRBV28 and TRBJ2-2; 7 positions agree with TRBD2. Trimming took 4 bases from V and 1 from J; bases not matched to a gene: 9. The CDR3 runs to 17 residues. CDR1 and CDR2 from the germline V gene are MDHEN and SYDVKM. CDR3 sequence reads: CASSSPPGLLNTGELFF. The CDR3 region has the DNA TGTGCCAGCAGTTCCCCCCCGGGACTACTGAACACCGGGGAGCTGTTTTTT.

CDR3 bases: TGTGCCAGCAGCGGATGGAAGTTTTATGGCTACACCTTC. Residues: CASSGWKFYGYTF. The gene calls are TRBV14 and TRBJ1-2; D is unclear. Trimming shortened V by 5 bases and J by 5 bases, and 12 bases separated the two germline ends. Germline CDR1 is SGHDN and CDR2 is FVKESK. The CDR3 is made up of 13 amino acids. The full variable domain, in which reference TRBV14 and TRBJ1-2 provide the parts outside the CDR3, is EAGVTQFPSHSVIEKGQTVTLRCDPISGHDNLYWYRRVMGKEIKFLLHFVKESKQDESGMPNNRFLAERTGGTYSTLKVQPAELEDSGVYFCASSGWKFYGYTFGSGTRLTVV.

This clone occurred a few times. This rearrangement joins TRBV6-1 to TRBJ1-5; D is possibly TRBD1 (6 bases). The V end was cut by 5 bases, the J end by 3 bases, with 11 bases between. Germline V gives CDR1 MNHNS, CDR2 SASEGT. This CDR3 comprises 14 residues. CDR3 protein: CASSIGTNNQPQHF. CDR3 nucleotide sequence: TGTGCCAGCAGTATCGGGACAAACAATCAGCCCCAGCATTTT.

The chain links TRBV5-1 to TRBJ2-3; 8 bases are a match to TRBD2. Trimming at V came to 4 bases and at J to 2 bases, leaving 9 bases not matched to a gene. Germline CDR1 SGHRS, CDR2 YFSETQ. The CDR3 has 16 residues. This CDR3 is CASSPGTSWDTDTQYF. The CDR3 DNA follows: TGCGCCAGCAGCCCCGGGACTAGTTGGGACACAGATACGCAGTATTTT.

The chain links TRBV7-8 to TRBJ2-5; no firm D call. From germline, CDR1 is SGHVS and CDR2 FQNEAQ. The CDR3 covers 16 residues. Trimming pared 8 bases from V and 5 bases from J, leaving 24 bases between. Here the CDR3 DNA reads TGTGCCAGCCTACGCCGGCCTCCTTGGGGTTTGGAGACCCAGTACTTC. Translated, it gives CASLRRPPWGLETQYF. The variable domain in full, completed from reference TRBV7-8 and TRBJ2-5, reads GAGVSQSPRYKVAKRGQDVALRCDPISGHVSLFWYQQALGQGPEFLTYFQNEAQLDKSGLPSDRFFAERPEGSVSTLKIQRTQQEDSAVYLCASLRRPPWGLETQYFGPGTRLLVL.

CDR3 coding DNA: TGCGCCAGCAGCTTGGGACCGCAAGGAGCCTACGAGCAGTACTTC. Protein: CASSLGPQGAYEQYF. V and J are TRBV5-1 and TRBJ2-7; D gene unclear. The CDR3 has 15 amino acids. V lost 0 bases, J lost 2 bases, and 12 bases lay in between. The germline V gene has CDR1 SGHRS and CDR2 YFSETQ.

V and J are TRBV4-1 and TRBJ2-1; possible D gene TRBD2, 5 bases. V dropped 6 bases and J dropped 8 bases, with 11 bases sitting between them. There are 12 residues in the CDR3. Looked up from germline, CDR1 is MGHRA and CDR2 is YSYEKL. This CDR3 reads CASRRDGDEQFF. In nucleotides, the CDR3 is TGCGCCAGCAGACGAGACGGGGATGAGCAGTTCTTC.

This clone was seen only a few times. The rearrangement uses TRBV4-1 and TRBJ1-2, with a tentative D call TRBD1 (6 bases). CDR3 length equals 16 residues. The germline V gene has CDR1 MGHRA and CDR2 YSYEKL. V lost 0 bases, J lost 6 bases, and 17 bases lay in between. The CDR3 region is CASSQDQEGVLDGYTF. As DNA, the CDR3 is TGCGCCAGCAGCCAAGATCAGGAGGGGGTACTAGATGGCTACACCTTC.